Following are 11 T cell receptor beta chains from one sample sequenced in a study of radiotherapy plus CTLA-4 blockade in lung cancer. Repertoires were generated with immunoSEQ multiplex PCR, while TCRdb's copy carries only in-frame clones and drops some. The sample holds tens of thousands of clones, 70% to 90% seen once. Here the sequenced sample was peripheral blood, taken from a patient treated with radiotherapy plus ipilimumab. The receptors were sampled from a human donor with non-small cell lung cancer whose response to radiotherapy plus ipilimumab could not be evaluated.

On this clone: At one of its ends the junction is not consistent with the germline gene, which may arise from a read error. The V call is TRBV10-3, the J call TRBJ2-2; 15 nucleotides align to TRBD2. This CDR3 comprises 19 residues. Germline V gene data show CDR1 as ENHRY and CDR2 as SYGVKD. The CDR3 nucleotides are TGTGCCATCAGTGAGCGGGGGACTAGCGGGAGGTCGAACACCGAGGAGCTGTTTTTT. Protein sequence: CAISERGTSGRSNTEELFF.

CDR3 in amino acids: CASSFTGGSDEQFF. The CDR3 coding sequence is TGTGCCAGCAGTTTTACAGGGGGAAGCGATGAGCAGTTCTTC. The chain joins TRBV6-5 to TRBJ2-1, with 8 bases identical to TRBD1. The CDR3 covers 14 residues. Germline V gene data show CDR1 as MNHEY and CDR2 as SVGAGI. The trim removed 4 bases at V and 8 bases at J, leaving 7 bases unmatched.

This chain connects TRBV6-5 to TRBJ2-7, with D tentatively TRBD2 (5 bases). Per the germline V gene, CDR1 is MNHEY and CDR2 is SVGAGI. V was cut by 2 bases and J by 5 bases, with 16 bases left in between. This CDR3 is built from 15 residues. The DNA for the CDR3 is TGTGCCAGCAGTTACGAGGTAATGCGGGCCCACGAGCAGTACTTC. Residues: CASSYEVMRAHEQYF.

Points on this clone: The junction departs from germline at one end; a sequencing error may be responsible. The rearrangement uses TRBV4-1 and TRBJ2-2; TRBD2 matches 9 bases. The CDR3 covers 15 residues. CDR1 and CDR2 (germline): MGHRA, YSYEKL. The CDR3 region has the DNA TGCGCCAGCAGGCAAGCGGGAGGAAGGACCGGGGAGCTGTTTTTT. This gives the protein CASRQAGGRTGELFF.

This clone was recorded only once. The V gene is TRBV29-1, the J gene TRBJ1-1; 7 nucleotides align to TRBD1. J lost 5 bases, V lost 8 bases, and 8 bases had no gene match. The CDR3 runs to 12 residues. The germline V gene encodes CDR1 SQVTM and CDR2 ANQGSEA. CDR3 in amino acids: CSTTGVGTEAFF. CDR3 sequence (DNA): TGCAGCACCACAGGGGTTGGGACTGAAGCTTTCTTT.

This clone appeared a few times. One end of the junction fails to match germline, which may point to a read error. The chain employs TRBV4-2 and TRBJ2-1, with 13 bases identical to TRBD2. CDR3 size: 15 residues. Germline V lookup: CDR1 LGHNA, CDR2 YNFKEQ. CDR3 protein: CASTQGLAGVNEQFF. The CDR3 DNA follows: TGTGCCAGCACCCAAGGACTAGCGGGAGTCAATGAGCAGTTCTTC.

This clone was seen only once. The genes are TRBV19 and TRBJ1-2; TRBD1 matches 7 bases. V dropped 0 bases and J dropped 7; count of bases not matched to a gene: 5. The CDR3 is made up of 14 amino acids. CDR1 and CDR2 (germline): LNHDA, SQIVND (reference sequence). The CDR3 coding sequence is TGTGCCAGTAGTATAGATTTAGGGGGCGTTGGCTACACCTTC. Translating gives CASSIDLGGVGYTF.

The V gene is TRBV6-1, the J gene TRBJ1-5; possibly TRBD1 for D (6 bases). Germline V gene sequence: CDR1 MNHNS, CDR2 SASEGT. V lost 1 base to trimming and J lost 5 bases, with 9 bases between them. The CDR3 spans 14 residues. The CDR3 loop is CASSEGGGYQPQHF. The CDR3 DNA reads as TGTGCCAGCAGTGAAGGGGGGGGCTATCAGCCCCAGCATTTT.

This rearrangement joins TRBV2 to TRBJ1-1; perhaps TRBD1 as D (6 bases). V lost 3 bases and J 7 bases, leaving 21 bases between the germline ends. The CDR3 is 16 amino acids. Germline-derived CDR1 and CDR2 are SNHLY and FYNNEI. The CDR3 loop is CASSDAGGGPEGEAFF. CDR3 bases: TGTGCCAGCAGTGATGCGGGGGGCGGGCCGGAGGGTGAAGCTTTCTTT.

This clone showed up just a few times. The rearrangement joins TRBV28 to TRBJ2-5, with 8 bases that match TRBD2. After removal of 6 bases from V and 5 bases from J, the junction contained 11 bases not matched to a gene. The CDR3 spans 15 residues. Germline CDR1 is MDHEN and CDR2 is SYDVKM. The CDR3, as DNA: TGTGCCAGCAGCCCTCCCAGCGGGAGTTTGGAGACCCAGTACTTC. As protein: CASSPPSGSLETQYF.

This rearrangement joins TRBV5-1 to TRBJ2-2; D perhaps matches TRBD1 (6 bases). V was clipped by 6 bases and J by 7 bases, with 16 bases between them. The germline gives CDR1 SGHRS, CDR2 YFSETQ. The CDR3 consists of 14 residues. The CDR3 DNA follows: TGCGCCAGCAAATCGTCAGGGGTCGTCGGGGAGCTGTTTTTT. Translated, it gives CASKSSGVVGELFF. The full variable domain, in which reference TRBV5-1 and TRBJ2-2 provide the parts outside the CDR3, is KAGVTQTPRYLIKTRGQQVTLSCSPISGHRSVSWYQQTPGQGLQFLFEYFSETQRNKGNFPGRFSGRQFSNSRSEMNVSTLELGDSALYLCASKSSGVVGELFFGEGSRLTVL.